This TCR beta chain is drawn from a study of control samples from healthy donors and cancer patients. J lost 9 bases, V lost 1 base, and 9 bases had no gene match. Germline-derived CDR1 and CDR2 are MNHNS and SASEGT. This CDR3 region has 15 residues. Some clones are missing from TCRdb's copy, which holds only in-frame ones; the method was immunoSEQ multiplex PCR. The sample shows tens of thousands of clones, about 88% of them seen only once. J is TRBJ1-5 and V is TRBV6-1, with 7 bases matching TRBD1. Sequenced: blood. The receptor comes from a man aged 45 to 65 in good health. CDR3: CASSEEGGVSRPQHF. The CDR3 nucleotides are TGTGCCAGCAGTGAAGAAGGGGGCGTCTCAAGGCCCCAGCATTTT.